This TCR beta chain was retrieved from a study of identical twins. Study-wide results and caveats: For zero-insertion analyses, partial confounding could come from invariant MAIT and iNKT cells. Out-of-frame TCR alpha sharing in monozygotic twins exceeded recombination model predictions.

This clonotype turned up a few times. Its antigen is still unknown. One entry per CDR3 protein, called by TCRdb with MiXCR from the 5' RACE reads. The sample includes around 500,000 distinct CDR3 sequences, approximately 14% of them seen just once. Among all donors, each was a healthy Caucasian. A further study also used this sample, focusing on yellow fever vaccine responses in identical twins.

This receptor was obtained from a woman between 18 and 29 years old in good health. Source material: CD4+ T cells sorted from blood.

The CDR3 bases are TGTGCCAGCAGCAAAAAAAAGGGGACACCGAACACTGAAGCTTTCTTT. The encoded protein is CASSKKKGTPNTEAFF. The rearrangement links TRBV21-1 to TRBJ1-1; the D call TRBD1 from the table was never checked on the DNA. TRBV21-1 is a recognized pseudogene. The CDR3 runs 16 residues.